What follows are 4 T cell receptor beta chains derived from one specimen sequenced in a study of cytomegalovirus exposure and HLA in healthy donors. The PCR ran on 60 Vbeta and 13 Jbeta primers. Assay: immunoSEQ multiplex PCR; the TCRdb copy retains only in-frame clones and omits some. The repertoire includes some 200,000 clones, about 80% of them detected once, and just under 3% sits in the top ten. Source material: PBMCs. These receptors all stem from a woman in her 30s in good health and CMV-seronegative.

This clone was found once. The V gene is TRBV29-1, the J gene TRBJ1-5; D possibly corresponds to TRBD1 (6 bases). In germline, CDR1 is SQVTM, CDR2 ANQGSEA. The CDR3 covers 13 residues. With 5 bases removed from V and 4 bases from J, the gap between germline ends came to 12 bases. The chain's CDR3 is CSVKTGWNQPQHF. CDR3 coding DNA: TGCAGCGTTAAAACAGGGTGGAATCAGCCCCAGCATTTT.

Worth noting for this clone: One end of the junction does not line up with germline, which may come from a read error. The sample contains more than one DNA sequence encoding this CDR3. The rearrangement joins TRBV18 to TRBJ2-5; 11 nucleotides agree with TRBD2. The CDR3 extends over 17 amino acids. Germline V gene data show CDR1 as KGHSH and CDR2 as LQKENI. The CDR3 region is CASSPPNSGGALETQYF. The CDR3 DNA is TGTGCCAGCTCACCACCGAATAGCGGGGGGGCCCTTGAGACCCAATACTTC.

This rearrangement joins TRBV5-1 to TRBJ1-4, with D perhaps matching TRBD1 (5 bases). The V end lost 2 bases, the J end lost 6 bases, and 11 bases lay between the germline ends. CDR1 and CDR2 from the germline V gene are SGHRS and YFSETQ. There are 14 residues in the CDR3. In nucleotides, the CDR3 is TGCGCCAGCAGCTTAGGCAGGGAGGATGAAAAACTGTTTTTT. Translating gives CASSLGREDEKLFF.

CDR3: CATSRGGGQGSDTQYF. The CDR3 DNA reads TGTGCCACCAGCAGAGGGGGAGGACAGGGCTCGGATACGCAGTATTTT. The chain carries TRBV15 and TRBJ2-3; TRBD1 agrees at 8 bases. CDR1 is LNHNV and CDR2 is YYDKDF in the germline V gene (reference sequence). This CDR3 region has 16 residues. J was trimmed by 6 bases and V by 1 base; bases with no gene match: 9.